The 6 T cell receptor beta chains in this list originate from one sample, sequenced in a study of blood T cell repertoires in COVID-19. Assay used: immunoSEQ multiplex PCR; TCRdb lists only in-frame clones, some missing. The data hold some 140,000 clones, with about 80% observed a single time. The sequencing sample was made of PBMCs or T cells enriched from blood (not recorded which). Every receptor here comes from a man aged 50-59 years who had recovered from COVID-19.

This clone has a single count. The chain has TRBV19 and TRBJ2-2; a weak D match, TRBD1 (5 bases). The CDR3 runs to 13 residues. Germline assignment: CDR1 LNHDA and CDR2 SQIVND (reference sequence). V was cut by 9 bases and J by 2 bases, with 10 bases left in between. The CDR3 DNA follows: TGTGCCAGCACGGACAAAAACACCGGGGAGCTGTTTTTT. It is translated as CASTDKNTGELFF.

The V and J genes are TRBV7-2 and TRBJ2-3, with 12 positions matching TRBD2. Germline loops: CDR1 SGHTA, CDR2 FQGNSA. The CDR3 is 16 residues long. J gave up 3 bases and V 6 bases, and 7 bases lay outside the gene matches. The CDR3 DNA follows: TGTGCCAGCAGACCCGGACTAGCGGGGTCTACAGATACGCAGTATTTT. Translation: CASRPGLAGSTDTQYF.

The rearrangement links TRBV25-1 to TRBJ2-7, with D perhaps TRBD2 (5 bases). V gave up 2 bases and J gave up 1 base, with 15 bases separating them. Germline V CDR1 and CDR2: MGHDK, SYGVNS. The CDR3 extends over 16 amino acids. CDR3 loop: CASSERWLTGSYEQYF. CDR3 DNA sequence: TGTGCCAGCAGTGAACGGTGGTTAACGGGGTCCTACGAGCAGTACTTC.

The CDR3: CASSDTHTGLSGANVLTF. The CDR3 DNA follows: TGTGCCAGCAGTGACACCCATACAGGCCTCTCTGGGGCCAACGTCCTGACTTTC. The rearrangement links TRBV6-4 to TRBJ2-6; TRBD1 might be the D (5 bases). Germline values: CDR1 MRHNA, CDR2 SNTAGT. The CDR3 runs 18 residues. Trimming took 2 bases from V and 0 from J, leaving 14 bases between them.

The chain couples TRBV27 to TRBJ1-5, with 10 bases matching TRBD1. CDR3 length: 16 residues. Germline CDR1 is MNHEY and CDR2 is SMNVEV (reference sequence). The V gene end was trimmed by 0 bases and the J gene end by 7 bases; junction bases not matched to a gene: 6. CDR3 residues: CASSLSMGQGNQPQHF. The CDR3 nucleotides read TGTGCCAGCAGTTTATCGATGGGACAGGGGAACCAGCCCCAGCATTTT.

The chain is built from TRBV9 and TRBJ1-2; TRBD1 matches at 11 bases. Germline CDR1 SGDLS, CDR2 YYNGEE. The CDR3 is 21 residues long. The V and J ends lost 3 bases and 4 bases, in that order; junction bases with no gene match: 23. This CDR3 reads CASSGTGTGGTMSVQGYGYTF. For the CDR3, the DNA is TGTGCCAGCAGCGGTACCGGGACAGGGGGAACAATGTCCGTACAGGGCTATGGCTACACCTTC. Combining the CDR3 with reference TRBV9 and TRBJ1-2 gives the whole variable domain DSGVTQTPKHLITATGQRVTLRCSPRSGDLSVYWYQQSLDQGLQFLIQYYNGEERAKGNILERFSAQQFPDLHSELNLSSLELGDSALYFCASSGTGTGGTMSVQGYGYTFGSGTRLTVV.